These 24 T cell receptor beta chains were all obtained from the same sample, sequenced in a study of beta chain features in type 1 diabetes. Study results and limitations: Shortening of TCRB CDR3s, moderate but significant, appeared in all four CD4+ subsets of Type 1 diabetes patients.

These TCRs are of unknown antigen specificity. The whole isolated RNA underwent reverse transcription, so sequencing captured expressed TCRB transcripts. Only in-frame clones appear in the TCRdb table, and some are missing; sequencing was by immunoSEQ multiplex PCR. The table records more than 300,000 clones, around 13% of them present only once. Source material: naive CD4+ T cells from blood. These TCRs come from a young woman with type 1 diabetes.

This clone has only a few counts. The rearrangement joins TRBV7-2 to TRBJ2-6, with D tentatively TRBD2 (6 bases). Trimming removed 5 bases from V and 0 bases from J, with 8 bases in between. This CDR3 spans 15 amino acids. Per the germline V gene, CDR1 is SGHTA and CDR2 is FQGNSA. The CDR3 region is CASSPGGSGANVLTF. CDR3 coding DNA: TGTGCCAGCAGCCCCGGGGGCTCTGGGGCCAACGTCCTGACTTTC.

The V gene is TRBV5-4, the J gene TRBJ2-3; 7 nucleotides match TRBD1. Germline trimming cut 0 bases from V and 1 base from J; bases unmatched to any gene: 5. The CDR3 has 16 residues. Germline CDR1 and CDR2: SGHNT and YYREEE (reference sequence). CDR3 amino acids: CASSLALGQRTDTQYF. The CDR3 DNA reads TGTGCCAGCAGCTTGGCCTTGGGACAGCGCACAGATACGCAGTATTTT.

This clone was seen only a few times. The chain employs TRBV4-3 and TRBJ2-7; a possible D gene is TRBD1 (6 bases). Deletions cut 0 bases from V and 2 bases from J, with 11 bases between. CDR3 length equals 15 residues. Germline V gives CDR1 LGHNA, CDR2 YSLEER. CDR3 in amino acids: CASSQDAGATYEQYF. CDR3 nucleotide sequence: TGCGCCAGCAGCCAAGATGCAGGGGCGACCTACGAGCAGTACTTC.

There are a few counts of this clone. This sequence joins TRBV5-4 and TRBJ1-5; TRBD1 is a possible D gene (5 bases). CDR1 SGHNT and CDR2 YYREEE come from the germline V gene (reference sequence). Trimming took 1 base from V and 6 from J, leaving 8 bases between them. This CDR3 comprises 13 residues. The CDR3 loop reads CASSLFGGQPQHF. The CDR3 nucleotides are TGTGCCAGCAGCTTGTTCGGGGGTCAGCCCCAGCATTTT.

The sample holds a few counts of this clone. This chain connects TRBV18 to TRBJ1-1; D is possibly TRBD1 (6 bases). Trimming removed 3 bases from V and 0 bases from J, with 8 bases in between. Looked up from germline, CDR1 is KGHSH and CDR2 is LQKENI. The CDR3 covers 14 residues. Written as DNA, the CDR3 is TGTGCCAGCTCACCGGACAGCATGAACACTGAAGCTTTCTTT. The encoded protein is CASSPDSMNTEAFF.

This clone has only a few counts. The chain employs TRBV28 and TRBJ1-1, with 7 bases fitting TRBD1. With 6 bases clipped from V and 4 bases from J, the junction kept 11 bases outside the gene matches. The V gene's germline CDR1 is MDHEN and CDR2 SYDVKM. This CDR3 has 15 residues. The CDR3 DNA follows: TGTGCCAGCAGCCTCCCTCTACAGGGGCTCACTGAAGCTTTCTTT. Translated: CASSLPLQGLTEAFF.

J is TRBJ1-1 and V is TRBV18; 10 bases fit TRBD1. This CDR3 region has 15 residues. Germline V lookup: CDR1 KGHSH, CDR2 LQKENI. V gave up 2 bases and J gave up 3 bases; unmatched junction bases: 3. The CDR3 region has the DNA TGTGCCAGCTCACCAAGACAGGGGGCGGACACTGAAGCTTTCTTT. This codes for CASSPRQGADTEAFF.

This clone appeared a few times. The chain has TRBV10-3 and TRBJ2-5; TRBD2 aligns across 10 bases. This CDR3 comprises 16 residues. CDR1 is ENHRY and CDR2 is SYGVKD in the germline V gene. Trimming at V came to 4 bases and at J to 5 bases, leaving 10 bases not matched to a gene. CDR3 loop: CAISVRSGGATETQYF. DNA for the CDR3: TGTGCCATCAGTGTAAGGAGCGGGGGGGCGACGGAGACCCAGTACTTC.

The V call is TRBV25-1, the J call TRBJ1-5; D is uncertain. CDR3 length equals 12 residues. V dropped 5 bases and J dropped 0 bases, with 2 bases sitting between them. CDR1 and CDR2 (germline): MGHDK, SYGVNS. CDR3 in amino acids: CASSLSNQPQHF. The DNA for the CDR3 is TGTGCCAGCAGTCTTAGCAATCAGCCCCAGCATTTT.

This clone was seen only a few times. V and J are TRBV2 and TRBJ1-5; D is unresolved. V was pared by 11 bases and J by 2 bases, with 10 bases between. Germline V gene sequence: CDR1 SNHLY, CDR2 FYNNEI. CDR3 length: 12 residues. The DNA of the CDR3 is TGTGCCTCCCGGGGAGGCAATCAGCCCCAGCATTTT. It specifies CASRGGNQPQHF.

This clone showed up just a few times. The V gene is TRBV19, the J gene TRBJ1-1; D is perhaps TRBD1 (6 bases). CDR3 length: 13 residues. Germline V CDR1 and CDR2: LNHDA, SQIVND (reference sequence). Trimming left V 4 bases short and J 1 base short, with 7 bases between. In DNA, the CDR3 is TGTGCCAGTAGTACGACAGGGAACACTGAAGCTTTCTTT. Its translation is CASSTTGNTEAFF.

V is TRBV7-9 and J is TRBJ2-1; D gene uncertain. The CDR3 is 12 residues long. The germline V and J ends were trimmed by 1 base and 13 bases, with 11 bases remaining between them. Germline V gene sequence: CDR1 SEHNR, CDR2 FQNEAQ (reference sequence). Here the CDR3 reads CASSLEAKIQFF. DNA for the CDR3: TGTGCCAGCAGCTTAGAAGCTAAGATCCAGTTCTTC.

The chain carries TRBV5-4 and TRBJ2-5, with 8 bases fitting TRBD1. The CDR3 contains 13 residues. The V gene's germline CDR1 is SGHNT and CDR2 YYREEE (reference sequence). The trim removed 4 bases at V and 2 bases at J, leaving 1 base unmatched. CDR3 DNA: TGTGCCAGCAGCAGGACAGGGCAAGAGACCCAGTACTTC. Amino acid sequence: CASSRTGQETQYF.

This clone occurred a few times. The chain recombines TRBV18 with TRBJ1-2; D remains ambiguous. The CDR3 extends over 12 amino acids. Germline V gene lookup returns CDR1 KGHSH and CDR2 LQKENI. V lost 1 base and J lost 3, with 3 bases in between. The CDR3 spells CASSPRDYGYTF. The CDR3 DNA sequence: TGTGCCAGCTCACCACGAGACTATGGCTACACCTTC.

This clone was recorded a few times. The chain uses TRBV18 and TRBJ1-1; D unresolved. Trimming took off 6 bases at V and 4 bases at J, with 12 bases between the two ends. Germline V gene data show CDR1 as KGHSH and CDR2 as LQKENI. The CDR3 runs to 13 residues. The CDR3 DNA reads TGTGCCAGCTCTCCAGACCGGGGCACTGAAGCTTTCTTT. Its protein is CASSPDRGTEAFF.

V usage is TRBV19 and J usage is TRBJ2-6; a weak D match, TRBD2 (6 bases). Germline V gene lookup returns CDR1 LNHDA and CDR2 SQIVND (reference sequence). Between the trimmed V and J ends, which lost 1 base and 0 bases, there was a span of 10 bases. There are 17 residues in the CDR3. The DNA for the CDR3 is TGTGCCAGTAGTATAGGGGACTTGATCTCTGGGGCCAACGTCCTGACTTTC. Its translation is CASSIGDLISGANVLTF.

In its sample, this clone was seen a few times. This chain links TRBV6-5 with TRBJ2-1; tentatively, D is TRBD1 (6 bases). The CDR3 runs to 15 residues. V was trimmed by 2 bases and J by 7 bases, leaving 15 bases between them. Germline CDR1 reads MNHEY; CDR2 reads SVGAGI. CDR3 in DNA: TGTGCCAGCAGTTACCCACAGGGTGGGAATAATGAGCAGTTCTTC. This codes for CASSYPQGGNNEQFF.

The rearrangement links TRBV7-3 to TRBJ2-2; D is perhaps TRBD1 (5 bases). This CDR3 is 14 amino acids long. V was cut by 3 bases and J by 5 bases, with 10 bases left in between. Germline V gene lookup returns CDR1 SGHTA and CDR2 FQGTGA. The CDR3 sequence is CASSLVQGTGELFF. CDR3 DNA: TGTGCCAGCAGCTTGGTCCAGGGAACCGGGGAGCTGTTTTTT.

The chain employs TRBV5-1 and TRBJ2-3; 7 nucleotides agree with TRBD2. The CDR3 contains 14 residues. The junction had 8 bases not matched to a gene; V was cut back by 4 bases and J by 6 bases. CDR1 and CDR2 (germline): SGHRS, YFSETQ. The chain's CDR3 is CASSQERGWDTQYF. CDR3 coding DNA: TGCGCCAGCAGCCAGGAGCGGGGTTGGGATACGCAGTATTTT.

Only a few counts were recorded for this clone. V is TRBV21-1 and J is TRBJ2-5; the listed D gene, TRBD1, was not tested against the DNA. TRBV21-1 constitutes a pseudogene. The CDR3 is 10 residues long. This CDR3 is CAGHRDNRYF. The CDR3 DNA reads TGTGCCGGCCACCGGGACAATCGGTACTTC.

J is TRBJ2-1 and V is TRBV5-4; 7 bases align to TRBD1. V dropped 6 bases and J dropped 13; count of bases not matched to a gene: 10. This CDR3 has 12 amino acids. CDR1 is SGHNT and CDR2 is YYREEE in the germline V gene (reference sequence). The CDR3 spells CASTRDSSLQFF. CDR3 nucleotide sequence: TGTGCCAGCACCCGGGACAGTTCCCTCCAGTTCTTC.

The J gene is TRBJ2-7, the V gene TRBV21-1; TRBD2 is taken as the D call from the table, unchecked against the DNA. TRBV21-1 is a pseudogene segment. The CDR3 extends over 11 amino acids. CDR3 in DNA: TGTGCCAGCCCCTTCTTATACGAGCAGTACTTC. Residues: CASPFLYEQYF.

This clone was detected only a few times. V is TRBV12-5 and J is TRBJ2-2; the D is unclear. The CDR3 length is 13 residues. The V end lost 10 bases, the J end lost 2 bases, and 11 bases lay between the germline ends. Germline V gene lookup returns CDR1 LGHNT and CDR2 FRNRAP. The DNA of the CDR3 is TGTGCTACGGGTTCCTCTAACACCGGGGAGCTGTTTTTT. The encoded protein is CATGSSNTGELFF. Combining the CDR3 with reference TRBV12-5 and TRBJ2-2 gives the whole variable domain DARVTQTPRHKVTEMGQEVTMRCQPILGHNTVFWYRQTMMQGLELLAYFRNRAPLDDSGMPKDRFSAEMPDATLATLKIQPSEPRDSAVYFCATGSSNTGELFFGEGSRLTVL.

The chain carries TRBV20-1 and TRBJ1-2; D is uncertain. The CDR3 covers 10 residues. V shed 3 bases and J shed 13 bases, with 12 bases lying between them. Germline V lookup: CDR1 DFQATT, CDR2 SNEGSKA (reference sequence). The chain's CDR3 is CSASPPGVTF. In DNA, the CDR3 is TGCAGTGCTAGCCCACCCGGGGTCACCTTC.